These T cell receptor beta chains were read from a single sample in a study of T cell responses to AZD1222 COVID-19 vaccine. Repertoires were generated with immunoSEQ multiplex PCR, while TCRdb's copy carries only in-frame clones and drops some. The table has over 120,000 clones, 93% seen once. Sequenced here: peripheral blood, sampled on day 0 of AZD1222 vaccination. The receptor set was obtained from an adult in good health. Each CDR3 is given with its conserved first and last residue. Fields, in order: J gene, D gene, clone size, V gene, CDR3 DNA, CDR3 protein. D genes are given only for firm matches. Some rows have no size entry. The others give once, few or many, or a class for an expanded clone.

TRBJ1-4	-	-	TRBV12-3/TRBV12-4	TGTGCCAGCAGGTGGACAGATAATGAAAAACTGTTTTTT	CASRWTDNEKLFF
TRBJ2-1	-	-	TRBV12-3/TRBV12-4	TGTGCCAGCAGTAAAAGTTACAATGAGCAGTTCTTC	CASSKSYNEQFF
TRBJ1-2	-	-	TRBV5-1	TGCGCCAGCAGCTTGGAAGGGGAGTGGGGCTATGGCTACACCTTC	CASSLEGEWGYGYTF
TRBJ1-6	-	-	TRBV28	TGTGCCAGCAGTTTCATGGGGGGCAATTCACCCCTCCACTTT	CASSFMGGNSPLHF
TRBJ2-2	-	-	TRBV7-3	TGTGCCAGCAGCTTAACGGGAGAGTCGAACACCGGGGAGCTGTTTTTT	CASSLTGESNTGELFF
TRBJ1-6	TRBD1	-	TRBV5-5	TGTGCCAGCAGCACGCTTGGGACAGGGCTTTCTTCACCCCTCCACTTT	CASSTLGTGLSSPLHF
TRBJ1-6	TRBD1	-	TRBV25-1	TGTGCCAGCAGTGAATCCGGGACAGGGGTTTCACCCCTCCACTTT	CASSESGTGVSPLHF
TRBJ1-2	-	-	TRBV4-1	TGCGCCAGCAGCCAAAGTCAGCTTAACTATGGCTACACCTTC	CASSQSQLNYGYTF
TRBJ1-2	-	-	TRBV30	TGTGCCTGGAGTGTAGGGGAGGGAGCCTATGGCTACACCTTC	CAWSVGEGAYGYTF
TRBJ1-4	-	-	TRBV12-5	TGTGCTAGTGGGGGGTCAACTAATGAAAAACTGTTTTTT	CASGGSTNEKLFF
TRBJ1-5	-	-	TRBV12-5	TGTGCTAGTGGTTTTGAGGTGGGGGCGGAGAGCAATCAGCCCCAGCATTTT	CASGFEVGAESNQPQHF
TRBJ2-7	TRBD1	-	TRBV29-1	TGCAGCGCCACGGACAGGGCAAGCTCCTACGAGCAGTACTTC	CSATDRASSYEQYF
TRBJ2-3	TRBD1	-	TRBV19	TGTGCCAGTAGCCCCGGGACAGGGTACGCAGATACGCAGTATTTT	CASSPGTGYADTQYF
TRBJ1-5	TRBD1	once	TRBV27	TGTGCCAGCAGTTCTCTCCGGGACAGGGGGTTACAGCCCCAGCATTTT	CASSSLRDRGLQPQHF